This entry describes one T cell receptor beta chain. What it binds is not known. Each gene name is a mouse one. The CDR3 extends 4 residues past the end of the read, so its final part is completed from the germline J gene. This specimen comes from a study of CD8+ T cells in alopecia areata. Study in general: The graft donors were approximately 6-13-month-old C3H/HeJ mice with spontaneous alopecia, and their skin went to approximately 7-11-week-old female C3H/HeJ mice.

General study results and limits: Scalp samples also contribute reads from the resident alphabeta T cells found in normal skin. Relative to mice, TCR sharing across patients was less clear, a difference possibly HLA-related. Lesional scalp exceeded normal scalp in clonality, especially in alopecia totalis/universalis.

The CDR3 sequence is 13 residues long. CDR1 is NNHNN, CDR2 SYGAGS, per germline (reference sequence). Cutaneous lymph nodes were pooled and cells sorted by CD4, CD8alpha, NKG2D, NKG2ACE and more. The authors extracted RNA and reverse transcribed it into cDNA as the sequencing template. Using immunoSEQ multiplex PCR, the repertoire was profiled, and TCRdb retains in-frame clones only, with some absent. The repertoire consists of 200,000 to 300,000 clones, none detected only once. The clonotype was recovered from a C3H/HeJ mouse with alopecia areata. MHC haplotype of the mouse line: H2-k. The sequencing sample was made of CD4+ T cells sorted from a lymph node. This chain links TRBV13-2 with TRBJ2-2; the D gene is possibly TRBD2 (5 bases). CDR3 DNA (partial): TGTGCCAGCGGTGATCAATGGGGCGGG. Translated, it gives CASGDQWGG. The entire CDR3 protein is CASGDQWGGQLYF.